A single sample is the source of the 15 T cell receptor beta chains below, sequenced in a study of T cells after yellow fever vaccination. TCRdb used MiXCR to reprocess the 5' RACE reads, holding one entry per CDR3 protein. Found here are more than 300,000 distinct CDR3 sequences, around 10% of them singletons; the top ten hold about 3.5%. Source: CD4+ T cells sorted from PBMCs, taken 45 days after the yellow fever booster vaccination. These TCRs come from a young man who received the YFV17D yellow fever vaccine.

The chain links TRBV7-2 to TRBJ2-5, with 13 bases aligning to TRBD2. Germline lookup yields CDR1 SGHTA and CDR2 FQGNSA. V was pared by 3 bases and J by 6 bases, with 7 bases of the junction left unmatched. The CDR3 is 16 residues long. In DNA, the CDR3 is TGTGCCAGCAGCTTGGGGACTAGCGGGGTGGGGAAGACCCAGTACTTC. This translates into CASSLGTSGVGKTQYF.

The genes are TRBV4-2 and TRBJ2-3; 9 bases are a match to TRBD2. V shed 0 bases, J shed 2 bases, and the junction held 3 bases outside the gene matches. The CDR3 runs 16 residues. CDR1 is LGHNA and CDR2 is YNFKEQ in the germline V gene. The CDR3 loop is CASSQDPSGVTDTQYF. The DNA of the CDR3 is TGTGCCAGCAGCCAAGATCCTAGCGGGGTCACAGATACGCAGTATTTT.

This chain joins TRBV4-3 and TRBJ1-2, with TRBD1 matching 7 bases. The CDR3 extends over 13 amino acids. V lost 1 base, J lost 4 bases, and 0 bases stayed unmatched. The germline CDR1 and CDR2 sequences are LGHNA and YSLEER. DNA of the CDR3: TGCGCCAGCAGCCAAGGGACAGGCTATGGCTACACCTTC. This gives the protein CASSQGTGYGYTF.

This clonotype was counted at least ten times. This CDR3 reads CASTPDSQETQYF. CDR3 nucleotides: TGCGCCAGCACGCCGGACAGCCAAGAGACCCAGTACTTC. The V gene is TRBV5-1, the J gene TRBJ2-5; D is perhaps TRBD1 (6 bases). With 6 bases removed from V and 1 base from J, the gap between germline ends came to 10 bases. Looked up from germline, CDR1 is SGHRS and CDR2 is YFSETQ. This CDR3 has 13 residues.

This clonotype was observed a handful of times. The chain has TRBV29-1 and TRBJ2-2; D unclear. V lost 4 bases and J lost 1, with 10 bases in between. The CDR3 has 14 residues. From germline, CDR1 is SQVTM and CDR2 ANQGSEA. CDR3 region: CSVGSRLNTGELFF. In DNA form, the CDR3 reads TGCAGCGTTGGGAGCAGGCTGAACACCGGGGAGCTGTTTTTT.

This clonotype was counted many times. This chain uses TRBV4-2 with TRBJ2-5; D tentatively reads TRBD1 or TRBD2 (5 bases each). Per the germline V gene, CDR1 is LGHNA and CDR2 is YNFKEQ. The CDR3 consists of 15 residues. The germline V and J ends were trimmed by 1 base and 7 bases, with 16 bases remaining between them. CDR3 in amino acids: CASSQARDAGGTQYF. In DNA, the CDR3 is TGTGCCAGCAGCCAAGCCCGGGACGCAGGAGGGACCCAGTACTTC.

The sample holds a few counts of this clonotype. In DNA form, the CDR3 reads TGTGCCAGCAGCTCGCCTGTTCGGGGAAGCTACGAGCAGTACTTC. Protein sequence: CASSSPVRGSYEQYF. The chain joins TRBV5-6 to TRBJ2-7; D may be TRBD2 (5 bases). The CDR3 runs to 15 residues. The V gene's germline CDR1 is SGHDT and CDR2 YYEEEE. V was clipped by 3 bases and J by 3 bases, with 16 bases between them.

This clonotype was picked up many times. The rearrangement joins TRBV6-5 to TRBJ1-2, with D possibly matching TRBD1 (5 bases). The V and J ends lost 4 bases and 9 bases respectively, with 21 bases between them. CDR1 is MNHEY, CDR2 SVGAGI, per germline. This CDR3 is 15 amino acids long. The CDR3 protein is CASSSRGTAGRSYTF. As DNA, the CDR3 is TGTGCCAGCAGTTCCCGGGGGACGGCGGGAAGGAGCTACACCTTC.

The V gene is TRBV5-1, the J gene TRBJ2-3, with TRBD2 identical over 8 bases. CDR1 and CDR2 (germline): SGHRS, YFSETQ. The CDR3 totals 16 residues. With 4 bases clipped from V and 1 base from J, the junction kept 8 bases outside the gene matches. The CDR3 sequence is CASSRPERGRTDTQYF. CDR3 coding DNA: TGCGCCAGCAGCAGGCCAGAGCGGGGGCGCACAGATACGCAGTATTTT.

In this sample, this clonotype turned up a few times. The chain carries TRBV12-3 or TRBV12-4 and TRBJ1-1; D unresolved. Trimming took off 7 bases at V and 4 bases at J, with 7 bases between the two ends. This CDR3 is 11 amino acids long. The CDR3 sequence is CASTRGTEAFF. The CDR3, as DNA: TGTGCCAGCACGCGGGGCACTGAAGCTTTCTTT.

The chain is built from TRBV5-1 and TRBJ2-5; 12 bases fit TRBD1. V was pared by 6 bases and J by 1 base, with 4 bases of the junction left unmatched. CDR1 is SGHRS, CDR2 YFSETQ, per germline. The CDR3 is 15 amino acids. CDR3 region: CASMGTGGFQETQYF. The CDR3 DNA reads TGCGCCAGCATGGGGACAGGGGGCTTCCAAGAGACCCAGTACTTC.

This clonotype occurred many times. The CDR3: CSARADYATGNEQFF. The DNA for the CDR3 is TGCAGTGCTAGAGCTGACTATGCGACTGGAAATGAGCAGTTCTTC. The chain uses TRBV20-1 and TRBJ2-1; D perhaps matches TRBD2 (5 bases). The germline gives CDR1 DFQATT, CDR2 SNEGSKA (reference sequence). The V end was cut by 1 base, the J end by 7 bases, with 17 bases between. The CDR3 is made up of 15 amino acids.

This clonotype was observed a few times. V gene TRBV5-1 combines with J gene TRBJ2-3; 8 positions match TRBD1. Losses at the gene ends were 4 bases for V and 2 bases for J; bases not matched to a gene: 3. CDR1 and CDR2 from the germline V gene are SGHRS and YFSETQ. This CDR3 is built from 14 residues. CDR3 amino acids: CASSVDRVTDTQYF. The CDR3, as DNA: TGCGCCAGCAGCGTGGACAGGGTCACAGATACGCAGTATTTT.

The chain carries TRBV7-2 and TRBJ2-5; 9 bases match TRBD2. Germline V CDR1 and CDR2: SGHTA, FQGNSA. V trimming: 5 bases; J trimming: 3 bases; junction bases outside the gene matches: 7. The CDR3 length is 15 residues. This CDR3 is CASSQGAGGKETQYF. In DNA, the CDR3 is TGTGCCAGCAGCCAGGGAGCGGGGGGCAAAGAGACCCAGTACTTC.

V is TRBV7-2 and J is TRBJ2-7; D gene uncertain. The CDR3 consists of 13 residues. V shed 5 bases and J shed 3 bases, with 11 bases lying between them. Germline V CDR1 and CDR2: SGHTA, FQGNSA. The CDR3 spells CASSTGLNYEQYF. CDR3 sequence (DNA): TGTGCCAGCAGCACCGGGCTTAACTACGAGCAGTACTTC. The complete variable domain, with remaining parts taken from reference TRBV7-2 and TRBJ2-7, reads GAGVSQSPSNKVTEKGKDVELRCDPISGHTALYWYRQSLGQGLEFLIYFQGNSAPDKSGLPSDRFSAERTGGSVSTLTIQRTQQEDSAVYLCASSTGLNYEQYFGPGTRLTVT.